The clone carrying this TCR beta chain appeared a few times. Its antigen is as yet unknown. CDR3 length: 16 amino acids. Germline CDR1 is SGHDT and CDR2 is YYEEEE. V lost 1 base and J 2 bases, leaving 15 bases between the germline ends. TCRdb recomputed calls from the RT-PCR reads with MiXCR, one row per CDR3 protein. The profile covers 170,000 or so distinct CDR3 sequences, with approximately 11% appearing a single time and roughly a third taken by the ten largest. These data originate in a study of response to subunit inactivated influenza vaccine. General study results and limits: Only a handful of new T cells, the authors suggested, are recruited with each seasonal influenza vaccination.

The source was CD8+ T cells sorted from PBMCs, collected about 24 months after vaccination. The source is a man in his fifties or sixties who received an inactivated influenza vaccine. The chain uses TRBV5-6 and TRBJ1-1; D remains unclear. The CDR3, as DNA: TGTGCCAGCAGCTTGCCTTCGGGGAGGGATAACACTGAAGCTTTCTTT. It yields the protein CASSLPSGRDNTEAFF.